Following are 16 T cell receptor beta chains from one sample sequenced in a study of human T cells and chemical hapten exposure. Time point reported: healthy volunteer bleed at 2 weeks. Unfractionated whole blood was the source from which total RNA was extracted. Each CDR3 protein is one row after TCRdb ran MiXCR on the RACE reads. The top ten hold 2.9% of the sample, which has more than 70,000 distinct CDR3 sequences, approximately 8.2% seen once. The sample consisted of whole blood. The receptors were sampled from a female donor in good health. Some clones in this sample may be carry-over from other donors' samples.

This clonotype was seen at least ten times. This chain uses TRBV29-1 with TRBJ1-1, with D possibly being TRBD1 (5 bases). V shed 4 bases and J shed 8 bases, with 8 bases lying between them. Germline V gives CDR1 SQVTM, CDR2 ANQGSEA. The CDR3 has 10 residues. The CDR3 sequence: CSVVGTEAFF. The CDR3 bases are TGCAGCGTTGTAGGGACGGAAGCTTTCTTT.

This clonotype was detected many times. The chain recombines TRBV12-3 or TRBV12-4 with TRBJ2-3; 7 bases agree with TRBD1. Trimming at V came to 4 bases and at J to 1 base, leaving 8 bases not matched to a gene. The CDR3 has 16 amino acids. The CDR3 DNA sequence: TGTGCCAGCAGTTATTACAGGGGAAGAGGCACAGATACGCAGTATTTT. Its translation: CASSYYRGRGTDTQYF.

CDR3 protein: CASSLADYNYEQYF. In DNA, the CDR3 is TGTGCCAGCAGCTTAGCTGACTACAACTACGAGCAGTACTTC. The gene calls are TRBV7-2 and TRBJ2-7, with D possibly matching TRBD2 (5 bases). The germline CDR1 and CDR2 sequences are SGHTA and FQGNSA. The V and J ends lost 0 bases and 3 bases respectively, with 9 bases between them. CDR3 length: 14 amino acids.

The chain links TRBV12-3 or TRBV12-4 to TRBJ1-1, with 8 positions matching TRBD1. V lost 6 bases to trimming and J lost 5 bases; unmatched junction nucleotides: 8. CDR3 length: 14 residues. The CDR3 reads CASSLRQGRTEAFF. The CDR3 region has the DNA TGTGCCAGCAGCCTTAGACAGGGGAGGACTGAAGCTTTCTTT.

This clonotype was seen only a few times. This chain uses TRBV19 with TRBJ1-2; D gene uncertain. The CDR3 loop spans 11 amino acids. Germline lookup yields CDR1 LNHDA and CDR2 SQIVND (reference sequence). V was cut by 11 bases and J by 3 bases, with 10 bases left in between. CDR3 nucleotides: TGTGCCGGAGCCTCTGACTATGGCTACACCTTC. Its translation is CAGASDYGYTF.

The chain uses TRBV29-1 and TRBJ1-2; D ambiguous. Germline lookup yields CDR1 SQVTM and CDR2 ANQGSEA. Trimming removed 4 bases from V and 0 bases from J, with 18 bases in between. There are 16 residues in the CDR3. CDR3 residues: CSVVEVISSANYGYTF. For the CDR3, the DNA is TGCAGCGTTGTCGAGGTCATCTCATCAGCTAACTATGGCTACACCTTC.

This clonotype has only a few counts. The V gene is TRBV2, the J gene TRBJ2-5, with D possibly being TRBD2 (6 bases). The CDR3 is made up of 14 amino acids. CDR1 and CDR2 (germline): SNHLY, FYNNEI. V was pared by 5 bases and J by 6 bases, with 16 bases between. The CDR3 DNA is TGTGCCAGCAGTTCGGGCCGGGACTTGAAGACCCAGTACTTC. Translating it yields CASSSGRDLKTQYF.

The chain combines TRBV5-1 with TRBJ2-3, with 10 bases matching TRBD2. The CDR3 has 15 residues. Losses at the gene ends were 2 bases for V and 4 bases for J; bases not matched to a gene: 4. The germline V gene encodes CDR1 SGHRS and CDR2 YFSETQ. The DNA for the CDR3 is TGCGCCAGCAGCTTCAGCGGGAGGGAGGCAGATACGCAGTATTTT. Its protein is CASSFSGREADTQYF.

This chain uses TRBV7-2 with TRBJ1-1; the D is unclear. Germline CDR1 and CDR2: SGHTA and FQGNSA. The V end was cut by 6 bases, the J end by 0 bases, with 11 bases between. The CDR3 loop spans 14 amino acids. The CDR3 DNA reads TGTGCCAGCAGTTTCGCCCATGTGAACACTGAAGCTTTCTTT. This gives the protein CASSFAHVNTEAFF.

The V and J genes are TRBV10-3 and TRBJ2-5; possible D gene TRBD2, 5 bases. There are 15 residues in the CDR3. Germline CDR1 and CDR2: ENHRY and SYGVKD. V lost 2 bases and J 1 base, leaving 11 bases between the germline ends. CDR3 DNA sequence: TGTGCCATCAGTGAGCCTACGGCGGGCCAAGAGACCCAGTACTTC. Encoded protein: CAISEPTAGQETQYF.

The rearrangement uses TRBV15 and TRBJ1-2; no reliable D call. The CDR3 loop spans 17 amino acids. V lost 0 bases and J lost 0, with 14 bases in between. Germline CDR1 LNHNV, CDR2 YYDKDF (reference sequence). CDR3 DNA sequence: TGTGCCACCAGCAGAGATATAGGCAGGCCCTCTAACTATGGCTACACCTTC. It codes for CATSRDIGRPSNYGYTF.

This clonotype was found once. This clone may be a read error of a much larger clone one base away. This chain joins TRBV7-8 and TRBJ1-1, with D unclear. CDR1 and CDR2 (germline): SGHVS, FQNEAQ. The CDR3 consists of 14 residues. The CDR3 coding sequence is TGTGCCAGCAGCTTAGGTAGCCTGAACCCTGAAGCTTTCTTT. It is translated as CASSLGSLNPEAFF.

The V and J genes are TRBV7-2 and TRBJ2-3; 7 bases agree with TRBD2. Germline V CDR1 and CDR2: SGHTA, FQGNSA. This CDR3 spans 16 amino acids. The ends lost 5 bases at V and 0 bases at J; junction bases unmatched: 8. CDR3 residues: CASSPGSGSSTDTQYF. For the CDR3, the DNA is TGTGCCAGCAGCCCCGGTAGCGGGTCTAGCACAGATACGCAGTATTTT.

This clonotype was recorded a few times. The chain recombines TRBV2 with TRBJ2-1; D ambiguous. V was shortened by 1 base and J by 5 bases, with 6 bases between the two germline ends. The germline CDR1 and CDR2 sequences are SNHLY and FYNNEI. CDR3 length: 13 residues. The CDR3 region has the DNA TGTGCCAGCAGTGAAGTTGGGGACAATGAGCAGTTCTTC. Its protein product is CASSEVGDNEQFF.

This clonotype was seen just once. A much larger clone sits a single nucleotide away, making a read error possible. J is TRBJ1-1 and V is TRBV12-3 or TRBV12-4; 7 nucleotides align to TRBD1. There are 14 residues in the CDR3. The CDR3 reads CAISFRQGGTEAFF. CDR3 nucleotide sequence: TGTGCCATCAGTTTCCGACAGGGAGGGACTGAAGCTTTCTTT.

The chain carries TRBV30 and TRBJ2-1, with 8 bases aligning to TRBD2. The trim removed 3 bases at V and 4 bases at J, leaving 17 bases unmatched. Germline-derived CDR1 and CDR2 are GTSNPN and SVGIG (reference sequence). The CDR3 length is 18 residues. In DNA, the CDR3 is TGTGCCTGGAGAAACCTCGACCCAACTAGCGGAGTTTACAATGAGCAGTTCTTC. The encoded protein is CAWRNLDPTSGVYNEQFF.